This is a list of T cell receptor beta chains from one sample in a study of cytomegalovirus exposure and HLA in healthy donors. Repertoires were generated with immunoSEQ multiplex PCR, while TCRdb's copy carries only in-frame clones and drops some. The sample totals 150,000 or so clones. Input material: PBMCs. These receptors came from a man aged 18 to 29 in good health and CMV-seronegative. CDR3s include the opening cysteine and the closing phenylalanine or tryptophan.

TRBV7-9,TRBJ1-1,CASNLGEGTEAFF
TRBV18,TRBJ1-1,CASSYVGGAGKGTEAFF
TRBV6-1,TRBJ1-2,CASSWAQEGGYTF
TRBV5-1,TRBJ1-1,CATAYGTQNTEAFF
TRBV5-1,TRBJ2-3,CASSLGSSTDTQYF
TRBV13,TRBJ2-5,CASSSSETQYF
TRBV5-1,TRBJ1-3,CASSDTGGQRDTIYF
TRBV5-5,TRBJ2-2,CASSSRLAGFTGELFF
TRBV7-2,TRBJ1-1,CASSPRQGASIEAFF
TRBV28,TRBJ2-1,CASSLPLVEQFF
TRBV19,TRBJ1-3,CATRVRSGNTIYF
TRBV7-2,TRBJ2-3,CASSQGLAGWDTQYF
TRBV18,TRBJ1-2,CASSPRSPGWNGYTF
TRBV7-2,TRBJ2-1,CASSSRWNEQFF
TRBV11-3,TRBJ1-3,CASSPFDPGRTGNTIYF
TRBV28,TRBJ2-7,CASSRDTSNSYEQYF
TRBV9,TRBJ2-1,CASSVAPVIGSSYNEQFF
TRBV29-1,TRBJ1-6,CSAPFPDRGFAYNSPLHF
TRBV5-1,TRBJ1-5,CASSISGNQPQHF
TRBV4-3,TRBJ2-7,CASSQGHTPSYEQYF
TRBV7-9,TRBJ1-2,CASSPPSTSGILYGYTF
TRBV4-3,TRBJ1-6,CASSPDTYNSPLHF
TRBV7-3,TRBJ1-1,CASSLMAGNTEAFF
TRBV7-2,TRBJ1-6,CASSLAGQLNSPLHF
TRBV28,TRBJ2-7,CASSGLAGDRGSYEQYF
TRBV2,TRBJ1-6,CASSRTGRLSNSPLHF
TRBV19,TRBJ2-3,CASSPGLAGGPLTDTQYF
TRBV10-1,TRBJ1-3,CASRTDRAGNTIYF
TRBV7-8,TRBJ1-5,CASSQQGVVDQPQHF
TRBV2,TRBJ1-6,CASRWDSSYNSPLHF
TRBV19,TRBJ2-7,CASSPRTSTYEQYF
TRBV11-2,TRBJ1-1,CASSLEGNTEAFF